The source of this TCR beta chain is a study of T cell responses to AZD1222 COVID-19 vaccine (dated by TCRdb to 2020 to 2023). For the study in its entirety: TCR sequencing was performed for roughly 240 trial participants, of whom 207 were given two doses of AZD1222 and around 25 were given two doses of MenACWY control vaccine. Enrollment into the trials was organized by age into subgroups of 18-55, 56-69 and 70-plus years, and those subgroups contained about 160, 30 and 59 TCR-sequenced participants, respectively.

The time point label, read with the paper, signifies: about 28 days (+/-7) after the second vaccine dose. AZD1222 recipients given second doses at about 4 weeks or at about 12 weeks were pooled, since spike-specific TCR depth and breadth were not found to differ between the two schedules. The vaccinee samples were drawn from two UK trials, COV001 and COV002, one of which was a single-blind randomized controlled phase 2/3 trial testing AZD1222 (ChAdOx1 nCoV-19) in healthy adults. For TCRbeta chain sequencing, PBMC samples were collected from trial participants at day 0 and at day 28 after the second dose. Inclusive of the bounding cysteine and phenylalanine, the CDR3 is 12 residues long. The read is trimmed to its CDR3 DNA, 36 bases read in frame from base 1. V lost 2 bases and J lost 11 bases; the stretch between them is 10 bases long. Points the paper makes about the study in general: The whole spike protein was spanned by vaccine-associated CD4 TCRs, and dominant responses were seen in regions 160-218 and 743-854. The 56-69-year group was small, and its depth increase did not reach significance, likely because of low power. Participants were mostly white British and included more females than males, and it was suggested by the authors that clonal diversity may have been underestimated. After two AZD1222 doses, both the breadth and the depth of spike-specific TCRs were significantly higher than at day 0 and than in MenACWY recipients. Conclusions about previously exposed vaccinees are limited because only a handful of AZD1222 recipients were SARS-CoV-2 seropositive at baseline. Reportedly, almost half of the unique spike-specific TCRs recognized epitopes lying outside the regions that are mutated in the B.1.351 and B.1.1.7 variants. No day 14 peak-response samples were available, so repertoires were characterized only after the peak T cell response.

The CDR3 regions of human TCRbeta chains were subjected to immunosequencing. The source study handled its data this way. Repertoire TCRs were checked for matches against a reference library of SARS-CoV-2-specific TCRs that had been generated using the MIRA antigen-specificity platform. Breadth was defined as the fraction of unique TCRs that were SARS-CoV-2-associated. Depth was defined as the fraction of total T cells that were SARS-CoV-2-associated. Using the MIRA data, each spike-specific TCR was assigned both to the spike region to which the TCR was reactive and to a CD4 or CD8 class. Log10-transformed breadth and depth values were compared by one-way ANOVA with Sidak's multiple comparisons tests. What TCRdb holds here is the immuneACCESS table cut down to in-frame rearrangements. Part of the clones is not present; checked against another copy, under half of the missing clones reflect an unresolved V gene, and the others are unexplained. The DNA was the basis for D and trimming; V, J and clone size are from that table. The sample records roughly 140,000 clones, 80% to 90% of which are singletons. The top ten hold approximately 9.1% of the sample.

Notes on this clone: Its antigen has not been determined. Per-nucleotide qualities are absent, and no much larger clonotype sits a single base away.

Sequencing was performed on peripheral blood, taken 28 days after the second AZD1222 dose. The chain joins TRBV12-3 or TRBV12-4 to TRBJ2-4; the D gene is not confidently resolved. This receptor was obtained from an adult who received the AZD1222 COVID-19 vaccine. At the DNA level, the sequence is TGTGCCAGCAGTTTATTGTCGTTAGTTCAGTACTTC. Its protein is CASSLLSLVQYF.